This T cell receptor beta chain was captured in a study of T-cell memory formation after mild COVID-19. TCRdb reprocessed the 5' RACE reads via MiXCR and lists one record per CDR3 protein. This sample has fewer than 450,000 distinct CDR3 sequences; 21% occur once, and the top ten carry approximately 12%. This clonotype was recorded a few times. The sequenced material came from PBMCs or a T cell subset sorted from them (not recorded which). The clonotype was recovered from an adult woman who had mild COVID-19 (a few samples of this study predate the infection). Cell type and time point are not known.

The CDR3 DNA sequence: TGTGCCAGCTCACCGGACAGGGTGTTAGTCACAGATACGCAGTATTTT. This translates into CASSPDRVLVTDTQYF. The chain recombines TRBV18 with TRBJ2-3; 8 bases are shared with TRBD1. The CDR3 sequence is 16 residues long. The V gene's germline CDR1 is KGHSH and CDR2 LQKENI. Trimming cost V 3 bases and J 2 bases; bases outside gene matches: 7. Combining the CDR3 with reference TRBV18 and TRBJ2-3 gives the whole variable domain NAGVMQNPRHLVRRRGQEARLRCSPMKGHSHVYWYRQLPEEGLKFMVYLQKENIIDESGMPKERFSAEFPKEGPSILRIQQVVRGDSAAYFCASSPDRVLVTDTQYFGPGTRLTVL.